A single sample is the source of the 14 T cell receptor beta chains below, sequenced in a study. TCRdb itself ran the 5' RACE reads through MiXCR, one entry per CDR3 protein. The sample holds approximately 47,000 distinct CDR3 sequences, about 28% seen once. Sequences were obtained from naive CD4+ T cells sorted from blood. The subset denotes: naive CD4+ T cells, CD4+CD45RA+CD25-. Receptors originate from a female donor with breast cancer.

As for this clonotype: A much larger clonotype is one base distant, so this may be a read error. Lacking the conserved final phenylalanine or tryptophan, this CDR3 likely reflects a read error. V gene TRBV20-1 combines with J gene TRBJ2-3; TRBD2 matches 10 bases. The germline V gene has CDR1 DFQATT and CDR2 SNEGSKA (reference sequence). V was clipped by 5 bases and J by 3 bases; unmatched bases: 14. This CDR3 contains 17 residues. The CDR3 DNA is TGCAGTGCTGGCCAGAGCGGGAGGGCCTCCCTTACAGATACGCAGTATCTT. Its translation is CSAGQSGRASLTDTQYL.

About this clonotype: Possible read error: a much larger clone is one base away. This sequence joins TRBV12-3 or TRBV12-4 and TRBJ2-3; D remains unclear. CDR3 length: 11 amino acids. CDR3 amino acids: CASSSEDTLYF. The CDR3 coding sequence is TGTGCCAGCAGTTCGGAAGATACGCTGTATTTT.

Details on this clonotype: This may be a read error, as it is one base from a much larger clone. The J gene is TRBJ1-1, the V gene TRBV6-2 or TRBV6-3, with 9 bases matching TRBD1. The V segment lost 4 bases and the J segment 4 bases; nucleotides outside the gene matches: 16. CDR3 length equals 18 residues. CDR1 is MNHEY and CDR2 is SVGEGT in the germline V gene. The CDR3 reads CASSSSGGGQGSSTEAFF. CDR3 nucleotides: TGTGCCAGCAGTTCCTCCGGTGGGGGACAGGGTTCGAGCACTGAAGCTTTCTTT.

This clonotype turned up a few times. The chain joins TRBV20-1 to TRBJ1-2; D is ambiguous. Trimming stripped 0 bases from V and 1 base from J, with 6 bases between. CDR3 length equals 13 residues. The germline CDR1 and CDR2 sequences are DFQATT and SNEGSKA (reference sequence). CDR3 DNA sequence: TGCAGTGCTAGAGATCAGGTTAACTATGGCTACACCTTC. This gives the protein CSARDQVNYGYTF.

This clonotype was recorded a few times. The chain has TRBV20-1 and TRBJ1-5, with D perhaps TRBD1 (6 bases). The CDR3 runs to 14 residues. Per the germline V gene, CDR1 is DFQATT and CDR2 is SNEGSKA (reference sequence). V was shortened by 0 bases and J by 7 bases, with 13 bases between the two germline ends. The DNA for the CDR3 is TGCAGTGCTAGAGAAGCGGGGGGGGCACAGCCCCAGCATTTT. This gives the protein CSAREAGGAQPQHF.

This clonotype was seen a few times. This sequence joins TRBV12-3 or TRBV12-4 and TRBJ2-5; a possible D gene is TRBD2 (6 bases). This CDR3 comprises 13 residues. V shed 7 bases and J shed 4 bases, with 13 bases lying between them. CDR3 region: CASKEGGAETQYF. The CDR3 DNA is TGTGCCAGCAAGGAAGGAGGGGCAGAGACCCAGTACTTC.

This clonotype was seen a few times. The chain couples TRBV2 to TRBJ1-3; the D is unclear. V was cut by 7 bases and J by 0 bases, with 7 bases left in between. The length of the CDR3 is 13 residues. The germline gives CDR1 SNHLY, CDR2 FYNNEI. CDR3 nucleotide sequence: TGTGCCAGCAAAGCCGACTCTGGAAACACCATATATTTT. As protein: CASKADSGNTIYF.

The chain carries TRBV7-2 and TRBJ1-2; 12 bases fit TRBD1. Germline V CDR1 and CDR2: SGHTA, FQGNSA. Trimming removed 0 bases from V and 9 bases from J; junction bases left unmatched: 11. The CDR3 is made up of 17 amino acids. In DNA form, the CDR3 reads TGTGCCAGCAGCTTAGCGGGGGGACAGGGGGCTTTCGGAAGCTACACCTTC. It translates to CASSLAGGQGAFGSYTF.

This clonotype was seen a few times. CDR3: CAGGAAQETQYF. The CDR3 nucleotides read TGTGCCGGCGGGGCAGCCCAAGAGACCCAGTACTTC. The rearrangement uses TRBV7-9 and TRBJ2-5, with D perhaps TRBD2 (6 bases). The germline V and J ends were trimmed by 11 bases and 1 base, with 11 bases remaining between them. The CDR3 runs to 12 residues. The V gene's germline CDR1 is SEHNR and CDR2 FQNEAQ (reference sequence). The full variable domain, its missing parts supplied by reference TRBV7-9 and TRBJ2-5, is DTGVSQNPRHKITKRGQNVTFRCDPISEHNRLYWYRQTLGQGPEFLTYFQNEAQLEKSRLLSDRFSAERPKGSFSTLEIQRTEQGDSAMYLCAGGAAQETQYFGPGTRLLVL.

The rearrangement links TRBV24-1 to TRBJ2-1; possibly TRBD2 for D (5 bases). This CDR3 contains 12 residues. V dropped 3 bases and J dropped 8 bases, with 7 bases sitting between them. Per germline, CDR1 KGHDR and CDR2 SFDVKD. CDR3 sequence (DNA): TGTGCCACCAGTGATCCCGGGGATGAGCAGTTCTTC. Protein: CATSDPGDEQFF.

In this sample, this clonotype turned up a few times. The chain employs TRBV4-3 and TRBJ2-3; maybe TRBD1 (5 bases). Germline V gene lookup returns CDR1 LGHNA and CDR2 YSLEER. CDR3 length: 15 residues. V lost 0 bases to trimming and J lost 3 bases, with 10 bases between them. CDR3 protein: CASSQEGRATDTQYF. CDR3 bases: TGCGCCAGCAGCCAAGAGGGCAGGGCTACAGATACGCAGTATTTT.

This clonotype has just a few counts. The chain has TRBV5-1 and TRBJ1-2, with 7 positions matching TRBD1. Germline V CDR1 and CDR2: SGHRS, YFSETQ. Trimming took 1 base from V and 6 from J; bases not matched to a gene: 3. This CDR3 region has 13 residues. CDR3: CASSLQGGDGYTF. DNA of the CDR3: TGCGCCAGCAGCTTGCAGGGGGGGGATGGCTACACCTTC.

The chain recombines TRBV5-5 with TRBJ1-6; 7 bases map to TRBD1. The CDR3 extends over 13 amino acids. Germline V CDR1 and CDR2: SGHKS, YYEKEE (reference sequence). The ends lost 2 bases at V and 9 bases at J; junction bases unmatched: 2. This chain's CDR3 is CASSLQGSSPLHF. CDR3 bases: TGTGCCAGCAGCTTACAGGGGAGTTCACCCCTCCACTTT.

The V gene is TRBV24-1, the J gene TRBJ2-1; TRBD2 is a possible D gene (7 bases). V was trimmed by 2 bases and J by 5 bases, leaving 18 bases between them. CDR1 is KGHDR, CDR2 SFDVKD, per germline. This CDR3 is built from 17 residues. Here the CDR3 reads CATSDSQRGASNNEQFF. CDR3 sequence (DNA): TGTGCCACCAGTGATTCCCAACGGGGGGCCTCTAACAATGAGCAGTTCTTC.